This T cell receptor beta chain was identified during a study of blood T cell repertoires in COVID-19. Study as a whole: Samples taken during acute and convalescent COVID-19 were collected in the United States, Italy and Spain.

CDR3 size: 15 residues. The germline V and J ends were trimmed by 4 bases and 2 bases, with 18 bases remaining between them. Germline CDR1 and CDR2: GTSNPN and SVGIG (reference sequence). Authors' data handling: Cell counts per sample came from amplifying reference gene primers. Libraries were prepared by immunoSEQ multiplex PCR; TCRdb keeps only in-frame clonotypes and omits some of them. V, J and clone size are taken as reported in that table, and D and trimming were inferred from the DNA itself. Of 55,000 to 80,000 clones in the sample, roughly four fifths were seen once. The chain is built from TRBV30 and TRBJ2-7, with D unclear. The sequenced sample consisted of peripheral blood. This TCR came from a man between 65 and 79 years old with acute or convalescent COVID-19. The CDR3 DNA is TGTGCCTGGAATATCCCCGACAAGGCCCCCTACGAGCAGTACTTC. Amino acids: CAWNIPDKAPYEQYF.